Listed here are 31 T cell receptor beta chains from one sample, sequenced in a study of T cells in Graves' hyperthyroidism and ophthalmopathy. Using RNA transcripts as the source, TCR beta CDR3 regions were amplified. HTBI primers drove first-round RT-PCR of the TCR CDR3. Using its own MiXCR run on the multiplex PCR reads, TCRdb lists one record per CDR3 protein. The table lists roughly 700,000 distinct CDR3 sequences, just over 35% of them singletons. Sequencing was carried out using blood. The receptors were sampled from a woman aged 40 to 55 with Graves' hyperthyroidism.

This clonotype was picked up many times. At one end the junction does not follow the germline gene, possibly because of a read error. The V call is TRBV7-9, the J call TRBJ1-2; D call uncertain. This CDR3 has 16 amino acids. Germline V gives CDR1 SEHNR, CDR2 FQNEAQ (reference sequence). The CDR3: CASSPRPRLSKYGYTF. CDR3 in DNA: TGCGCCAGCAGCCCACGCCCACGGTTATCCAAGTATGGCTACACCTTC.

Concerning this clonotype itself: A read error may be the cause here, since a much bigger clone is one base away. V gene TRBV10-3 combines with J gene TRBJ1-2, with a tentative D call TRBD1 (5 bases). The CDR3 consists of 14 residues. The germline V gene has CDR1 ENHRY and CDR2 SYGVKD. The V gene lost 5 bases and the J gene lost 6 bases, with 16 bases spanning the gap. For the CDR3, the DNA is TGTGCCATCAGTTCCACTACAGGCCGAAATGGCTACACCTTC. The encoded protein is CAISSTTGRNGYTF.

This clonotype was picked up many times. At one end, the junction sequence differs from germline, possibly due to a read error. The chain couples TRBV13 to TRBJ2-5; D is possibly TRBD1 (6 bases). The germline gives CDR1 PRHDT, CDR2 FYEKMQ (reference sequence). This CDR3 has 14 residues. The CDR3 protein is CASSDQTGQGTQYF. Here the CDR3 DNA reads TGTGCCAGCAGCGACCAGACAGGTCAAGGGACCCAGTACTTC.

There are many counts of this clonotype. The CDR3 sequence is CATSDFIRGEQYF. CDR3 in DNA: TGTGCCACCAGTGATTTTATCCGGGGCGAGCAGTACTTC. The chain is built from TRBV24-1 and TRBJ2-7; D perhaps matches TRBD2 (5 bases). The CDR3 spans 13 residues. V lost 1 base to trimming and J lost 6 bases, with 9 bases between them. Germline values: CDR1 KGHDR, CDR2 SFDVKD.

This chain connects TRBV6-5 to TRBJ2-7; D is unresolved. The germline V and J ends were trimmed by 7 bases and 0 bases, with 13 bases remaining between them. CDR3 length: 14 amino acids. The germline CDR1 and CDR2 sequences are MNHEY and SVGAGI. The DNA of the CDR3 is TGTGCCAGCAATACCTACCGAAGCTCCTACGAGCAGTACTTC. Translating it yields CASNTYRSSYEQYF.

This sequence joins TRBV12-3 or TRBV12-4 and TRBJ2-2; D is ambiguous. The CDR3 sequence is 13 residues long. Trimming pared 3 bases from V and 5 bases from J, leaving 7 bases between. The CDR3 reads CASSFQQTGELFF. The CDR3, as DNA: TGTGCCAGCAGTTTCCAACAGACCGGGGAGCTGTTTTTT.

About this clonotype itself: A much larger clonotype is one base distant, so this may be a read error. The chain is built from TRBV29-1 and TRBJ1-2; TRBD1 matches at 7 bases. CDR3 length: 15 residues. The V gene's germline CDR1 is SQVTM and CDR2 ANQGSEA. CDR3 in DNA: TGCAGCGCGAAGACAGGGTTTTTGAGGCTGGGAGGCTACATCTTC. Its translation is CSAKTGFLRLGGYIF.

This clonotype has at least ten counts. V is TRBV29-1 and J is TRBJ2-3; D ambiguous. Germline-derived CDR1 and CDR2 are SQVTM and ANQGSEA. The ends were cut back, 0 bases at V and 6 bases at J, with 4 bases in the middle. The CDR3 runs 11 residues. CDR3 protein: CSVEDTDTQYF. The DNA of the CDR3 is TGCAGCGTTGAAGATACGGATACGCAGTATTTT.

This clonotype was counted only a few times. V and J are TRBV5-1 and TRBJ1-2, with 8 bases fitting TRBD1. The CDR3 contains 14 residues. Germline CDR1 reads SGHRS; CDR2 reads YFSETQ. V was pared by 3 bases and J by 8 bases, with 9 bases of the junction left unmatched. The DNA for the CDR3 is TGCGCCAGCAGCTCCTTCCAGGGGGCGCAAGGCTACACCTTC. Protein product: CASSSFQGAQGYTF.

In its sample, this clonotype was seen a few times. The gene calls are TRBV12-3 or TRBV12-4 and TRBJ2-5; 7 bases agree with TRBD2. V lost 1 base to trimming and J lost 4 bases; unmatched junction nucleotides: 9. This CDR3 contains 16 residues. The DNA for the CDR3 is TGTGCCAGCAGTTTAGGGTGGGAGGGATCTGGAGAGACCCAGTACTTC. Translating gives CASSLGWEGSGETQYF.

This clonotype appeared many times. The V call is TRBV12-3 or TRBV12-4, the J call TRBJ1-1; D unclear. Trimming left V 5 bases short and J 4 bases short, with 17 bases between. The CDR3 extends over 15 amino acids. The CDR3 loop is CASSPSEGVTTEAFF. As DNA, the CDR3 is TGTGCCAGCAGTCCATCGGAGGGAGTTACCACTGAAGCTTTCTTT.

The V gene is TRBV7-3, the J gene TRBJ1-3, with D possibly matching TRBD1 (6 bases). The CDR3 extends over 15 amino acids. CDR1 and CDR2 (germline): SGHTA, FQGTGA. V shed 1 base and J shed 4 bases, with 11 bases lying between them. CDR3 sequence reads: CASSLSRDMGNTIYF. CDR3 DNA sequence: TGTGCCAGCAGCTTAAGCAGGGACATGGGAAACACCATATATTTT.

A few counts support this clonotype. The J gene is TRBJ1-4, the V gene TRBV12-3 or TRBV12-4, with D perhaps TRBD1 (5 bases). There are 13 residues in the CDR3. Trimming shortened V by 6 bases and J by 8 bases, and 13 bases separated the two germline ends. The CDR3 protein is CASSPGRHEKLFF. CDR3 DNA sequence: TGTGCCAGCAGCCCGGGACGTCACGAAAAACTGTTTTTT.

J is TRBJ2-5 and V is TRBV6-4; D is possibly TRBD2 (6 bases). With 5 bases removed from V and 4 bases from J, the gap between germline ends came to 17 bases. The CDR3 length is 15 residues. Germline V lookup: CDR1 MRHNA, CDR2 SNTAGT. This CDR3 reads CASSPSGNGGETQYF. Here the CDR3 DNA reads TGTGCCAGCAGTCCCAGCGGAAACGGGGGAGAGACCCAGTACTTC.

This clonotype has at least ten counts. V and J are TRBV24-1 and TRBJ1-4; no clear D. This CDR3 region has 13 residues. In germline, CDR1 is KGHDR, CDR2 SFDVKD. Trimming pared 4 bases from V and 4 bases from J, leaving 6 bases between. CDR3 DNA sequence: TGTGCCACCAGTGACGGGGTTAATGAAAAACTGTTTTTT. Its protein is CATSDGVNEKLFF.

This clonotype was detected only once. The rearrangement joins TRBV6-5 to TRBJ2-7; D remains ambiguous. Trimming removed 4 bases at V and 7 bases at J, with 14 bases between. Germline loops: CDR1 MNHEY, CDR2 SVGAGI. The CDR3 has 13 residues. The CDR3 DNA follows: TGTGCCAGCAGTTGCTCTTACTCTGGTGAGCAGTACTTC. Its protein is CASSCSYSGEQYF.

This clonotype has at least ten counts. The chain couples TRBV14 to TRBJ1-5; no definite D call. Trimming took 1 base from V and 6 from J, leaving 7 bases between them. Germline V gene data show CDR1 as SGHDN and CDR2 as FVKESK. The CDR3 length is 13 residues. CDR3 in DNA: TGTGCCAGCAGCCAAGGGATCGCTCAGCCCCAGCATTTT. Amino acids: CASSQGIAQPQHF. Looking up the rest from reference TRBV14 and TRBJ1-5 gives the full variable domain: EAGVTQFPSHSVIEKGQTVTLRCDPISGHDNLYWYRRVMGKEIKFLLHFVKESKQDESGMPNNRFLAERTGGTYSTLKVQPAELEDSGVYFCASSQGIAQPQHFGDGTRLSIL.

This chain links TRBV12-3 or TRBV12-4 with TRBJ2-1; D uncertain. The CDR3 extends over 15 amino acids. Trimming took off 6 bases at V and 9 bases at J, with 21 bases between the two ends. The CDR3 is CASSLREVGRSEQFF. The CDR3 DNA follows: TGTGCCAGCAGCTTAAGAGAGGTAGGACGCAGTGAGCAGTTCTTC.

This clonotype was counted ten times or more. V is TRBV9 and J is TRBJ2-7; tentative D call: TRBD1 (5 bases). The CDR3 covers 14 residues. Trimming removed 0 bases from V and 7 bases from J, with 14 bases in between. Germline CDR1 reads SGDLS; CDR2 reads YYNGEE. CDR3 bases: TGTGCCAGCAGCGTAGATCAAGGGGCTTGGGAGCAGTACTTC. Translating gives CASSVDQGAWEQYF.

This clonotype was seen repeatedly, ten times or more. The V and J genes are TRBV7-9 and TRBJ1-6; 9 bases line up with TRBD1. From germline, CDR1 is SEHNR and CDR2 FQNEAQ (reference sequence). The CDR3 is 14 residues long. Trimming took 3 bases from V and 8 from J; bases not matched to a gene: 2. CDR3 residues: CASSLGQGYSPLHF. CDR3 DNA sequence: TGTGCCAGCAGCTTGGGACAGGGTTATTCACCCCTCCACTTT.

CDR3 DNA: TGTGCCAGCAGCGTAGATACAGGGAGGACTAATGAAAAACTGTTTTTT. Translation: CASSVDTGRTNEKLFF. The chain recombines TRBV9 with TRBJ1-4, with D perhaps matching TRBD1 (6 bases). The CDR3 contains 16 residues. Germline V CDR1 and CDR2: SGDLS, YYNGEE. Trimming removed 0 bases from V and 2 bases from J, with 11 bases in between. The whole variable domain, filled in from reference TRBV9 and TRBJ1-4, reads DSGVTQTPKHLITATGQRVTLRCSPRSGDLSVYWYQQSLDQGLQFLIQYYNGEERAKGNILERFSAQQFPDLHSELNLSSLELGDSALYFCASSVDTGRTNEKLFFGSGTQLSVL.

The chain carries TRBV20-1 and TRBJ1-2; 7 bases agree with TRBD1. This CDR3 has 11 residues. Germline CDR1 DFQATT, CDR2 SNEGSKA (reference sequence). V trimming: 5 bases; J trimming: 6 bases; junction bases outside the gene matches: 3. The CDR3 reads CSASTGNGYTF. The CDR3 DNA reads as TGCAGTGCTTCGACAGGGAATGGCTACACCTTC.

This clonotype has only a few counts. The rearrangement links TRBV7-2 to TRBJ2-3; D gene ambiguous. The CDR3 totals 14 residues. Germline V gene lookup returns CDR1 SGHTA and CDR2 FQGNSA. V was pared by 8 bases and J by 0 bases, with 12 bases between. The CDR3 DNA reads TGTGCCAGCTGGACCCGAGGAAGCACAGATACGCAGTATTTT. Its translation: CASWTRGSTDTQYF.

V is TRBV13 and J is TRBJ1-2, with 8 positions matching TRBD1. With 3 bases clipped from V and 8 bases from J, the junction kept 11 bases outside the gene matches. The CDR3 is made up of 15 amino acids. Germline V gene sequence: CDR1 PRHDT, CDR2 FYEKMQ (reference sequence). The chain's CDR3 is CASSFNVGQGRGYTF. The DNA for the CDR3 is TGTGCCAGCAGCTTCAACGTAGGACAGGGAAGGGGCTACACCTTC. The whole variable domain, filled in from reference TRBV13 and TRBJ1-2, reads AAGVIQSPRHLIKEKRETATLKCYPIPRHDTVYWYQQGPGQDPQFLISFYEKMQSDKGSIPDRFSAQQFSDYHSELNMSSLELGDSALYFCASSFNVGQGRGYTFGSGTRLTVV.

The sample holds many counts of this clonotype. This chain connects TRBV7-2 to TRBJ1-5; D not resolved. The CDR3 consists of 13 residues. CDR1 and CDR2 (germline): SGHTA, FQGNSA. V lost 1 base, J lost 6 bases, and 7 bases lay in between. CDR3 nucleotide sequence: TGTGCCAGCAGCTTAGTTTGGACTCAGCCCCAGCATTTT. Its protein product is CASSLVWTQPQHF.

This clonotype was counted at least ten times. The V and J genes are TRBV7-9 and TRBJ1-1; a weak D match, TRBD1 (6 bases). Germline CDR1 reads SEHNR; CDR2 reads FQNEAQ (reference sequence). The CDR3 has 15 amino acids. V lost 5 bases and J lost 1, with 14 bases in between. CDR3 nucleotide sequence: TGTGCCAGCAGCCCCCTCCTGGGGGCGAACACTGAAGCTTTCTTT. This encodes CASSPLLGANTEAFF.

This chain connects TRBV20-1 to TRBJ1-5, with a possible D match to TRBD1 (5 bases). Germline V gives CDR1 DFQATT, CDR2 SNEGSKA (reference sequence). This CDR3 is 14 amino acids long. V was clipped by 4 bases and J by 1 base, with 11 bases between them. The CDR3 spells CSAMGQRSNQPQHF. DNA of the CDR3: TGCAGTGCTATGGGGCAGAGAAGCAATCAGCCCCAGCATTTT.

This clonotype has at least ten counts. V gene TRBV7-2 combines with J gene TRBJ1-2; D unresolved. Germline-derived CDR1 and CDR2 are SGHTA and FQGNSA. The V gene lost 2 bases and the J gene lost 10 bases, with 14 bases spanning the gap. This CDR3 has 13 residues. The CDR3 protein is CASSLNSESDYTF. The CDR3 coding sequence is TGTGCCAGCAGCTTAAATTCTGAGTCGGACTACACCTTC.

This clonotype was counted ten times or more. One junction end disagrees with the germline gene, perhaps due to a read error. CDR3 sequence (DNA): TGTGCCAGCAGTGATATAGACCGCCCGGGATTC. It translates to CASSDIDRPGF. V and J are TRBV2 and TRBJ1-1; the D is unclear. The V gene's germline CDR1 is SNHLY and CDR2 FYNNEI. The CDR3 loop spans 11 amino acids.

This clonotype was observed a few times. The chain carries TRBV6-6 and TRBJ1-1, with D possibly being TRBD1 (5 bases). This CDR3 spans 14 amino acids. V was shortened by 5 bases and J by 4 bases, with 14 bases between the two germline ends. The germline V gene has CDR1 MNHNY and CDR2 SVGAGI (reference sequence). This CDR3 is CASSEDEGTTEAFF. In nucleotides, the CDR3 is TGTGCCAGCAGTGAGGACGAAGGGACCACTGAAGCTTTCTTT.

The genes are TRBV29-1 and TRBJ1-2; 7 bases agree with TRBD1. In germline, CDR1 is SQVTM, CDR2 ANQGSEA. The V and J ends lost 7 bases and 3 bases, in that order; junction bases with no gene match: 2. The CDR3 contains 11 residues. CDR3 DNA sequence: TGCAGCGGCAGGGGGGACTATGGCTACACCTTC. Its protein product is CSGRGDYGYTF.